These 6 T cell receptor beta chains came from one sample sequenced in a study of blood T cells in healthy people across ages. Together with a sample-barcoded 5' primer, a J-beta primer mix was included in a second PCR lasting roughly 6 to 12 cycles. MiXCR, run by TCRdb on the 5' RACE reads, gives a single entry per CDR3 protein. The sample records nearly 800,000 distinct CDR3 sequences, more than 20% being singletons. The same data also went into a second study, on T cells of mothers and their children.

Sequencing used blood. These receptors were taken from a boy between 10 and 17 years old in good health.

The chain carries TRBV12-3 or TRBV12-4 and TRBJ1-1; TRBD1 aligns across 12 bases. V dropped 4 bases and J dropped 10; count of bases not matched to a gene: 7. The CDR3 totals 14 residues. CDR3 residues: CASSWGQGARRAFF. The CDR3 nucleotides read TGTGCCAGCAGTTGGGGACAGGGGGCAAGAAGAGCTTTCTTT.

This clonotype was observed a few times. The rearrangement joins TRBV18 to TRBJ2-2, with a possible D match to TRBD1 (6 bases). Germline values: CDR1 KGHSH, CDR2 LQKENI. V gave up 6 bases and J gave up 3 bases, with 11 bases separating them. The CDR3 has 14 amino acids. The CDR3 coding sequence is TGTGCCAGCTCGACAGGAACCGACACCGGGGAGCTGTTTTTT. The encoded protein is CASSTGTDTGELFF.

The J gene is TRBJ2-5, the V gene TRBV12-3 or TRBV12-4; D gene uncertain. The J call may be in error: the DNA end matches TRBJ2-1 better. The CDR3 spans 12 residues. CDR3 loop: CASSFEAKEQFF. The CDR3, as DNA: TGTGCCAGCAGTTTTGAAGCAAAAGAGCAGTTCTTC.

V gene TRBV5-6 combines with J gene TRBJ2-5; 10 bases align to TRBD2. The J call is doubtful: the DNA matches TRBJ2-7 better. CDR1 and CDR2 from the germline V gene are SGHDT and YYEEEE. CDR3 size: 14 residues. The CDR3 here is CASSPRLAGYEQYF. CDR3 bases: TGTGCCAGCAGCCCTAGACTAGCGGGTTACGAGCAGTACTTC.

The sample holds one count of this clonotype. The V gene is TRBV7-2, the J gene TRBJ1-5, with a weak D call TRBD1 (5 bases). Per germline, CDR1 SGHTA and CDR2 FQGNSA. The CDR3 extends over 15 amino acids. The germline V and J ends were trimmed by 5 bases and 5 bases, with 16 bases remaining between them. CDR3 coding DNA: TGTGCCAGCAGCCCTTCCCAGGGTACCCATCAGCCCCAGCATTTT. Its translation is CASSPSQGTHQPQHF. The entire variable domain, with the rest obtained from reference TRBV7-2 and TRBJ1-5, is as follows: GAGVSQSPSNKVTEKGKDVELRCDPISGHTALYWYRQSLGQGLEFLIYFQGNSAPDKSGLPSDRFSAERTGGSVSTLTIQRTQQEDSAVYLCASSPSQGTHQPQHFGDGTRLSIL.

J is TRBJ2-3 and V is TRBV29-1; 9 nucleotides align to TRBD2. Germline lookup yields CDR1 SQVTM and CDR2 ANQGSEA. The CDR3 runs to 13 residues. The V gene end was trimmed by 7 bases and the J gene end by 5 bases; junction bases not matched to a gene: 7. The CDR3 is CSAKREEGDTQYF. The CDR3 DNA reads TGCAGCGCGAAGCGGGAGGAGGGAGATACGCAGTATTTT.